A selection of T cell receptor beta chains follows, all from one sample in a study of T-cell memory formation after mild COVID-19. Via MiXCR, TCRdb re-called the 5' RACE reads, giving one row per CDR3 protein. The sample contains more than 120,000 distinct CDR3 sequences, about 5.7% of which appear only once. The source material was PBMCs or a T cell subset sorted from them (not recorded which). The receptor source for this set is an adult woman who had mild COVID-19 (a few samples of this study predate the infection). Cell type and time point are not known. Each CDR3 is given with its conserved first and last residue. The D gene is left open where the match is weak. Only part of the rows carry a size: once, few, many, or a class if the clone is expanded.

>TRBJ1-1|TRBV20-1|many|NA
CSAVGGRNTEAFF
TGCAGTGCAGTTGGGGGGCGAAACACTGAAGCTTTCTTT
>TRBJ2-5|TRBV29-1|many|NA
CSVEDRGLEEETQYF
TGCAGCGTTGAAGACCGAGGACTGGAAGAAGAGACCCAGTACTTC
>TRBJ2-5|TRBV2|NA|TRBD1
CASGRDRGIQETQYF
TGTGCCAGCGGCCGGGACAGGGGAATCCAAGAGACCCAGTACTTC
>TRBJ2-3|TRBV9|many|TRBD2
CASSVSSGRTDTQYF
TGTGCCAGCAGCGTATCTAGCGGCCGCACAGATACGCAGTATTTT
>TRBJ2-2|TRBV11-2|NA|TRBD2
CASSFTSGSSGTGELFF
TGTGCCAGCAGCTTTACTAGCGGGAGTAGTGGGACCGGGGAGCTGTTTTTT
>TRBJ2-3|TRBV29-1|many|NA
CSTRSSSTDTQYF
TGCAGCACGCGGTCCTCCAGCACAGATACGCAGTATTTT
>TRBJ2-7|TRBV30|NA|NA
CAWRGGGYEQYF
TGTGCCTGGAGGGGCGGAGGGTACGAGCAGTACTTC
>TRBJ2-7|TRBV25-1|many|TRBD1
CASSEGRMTGGSYEQYF
TGTGCCAGCAGTGAAGGGCGAATGACAGGGGGCAGCTACGAGCAGTACTTC
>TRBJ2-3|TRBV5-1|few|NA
CASMPDPAGGRFVPTDTQYF
TGCGCCAGCATGCCCGACCCCGCAGGAGGGCGGTTTGTTCCCACAGATACGCAGTATTTT
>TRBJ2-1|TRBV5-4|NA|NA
CASSLAWSSYNEQFF
TGTGCCAGCAGCTTGGCTTGGAGCTCCTACAATGAGCAGTTCTTC
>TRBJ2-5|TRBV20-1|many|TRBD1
CSARTRPGQGLRGGETQYF
TGCAGTGCTAGAACCAGACCGGGACAGGGGCTCCGGGGGGGGGAGACCCAGTACTTC
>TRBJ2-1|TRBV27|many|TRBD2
CASSLFAGGRTFF
TGTGCCAGCAGTTTATTCGCGGGCGGGAGAACGTTCTTC
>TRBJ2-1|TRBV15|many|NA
CATSRDSNEQFF
TGTGCCACCAGCAGAGATAGCAATGAGCAGTTCTTC
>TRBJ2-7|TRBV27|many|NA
CASSQTGRSSYEQYF
TGTGCCAGCAGCCAGACAGGCAGGAGCTCCTACGAGCAGTACTTC
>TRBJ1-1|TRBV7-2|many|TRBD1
CASSLFEGAAEAFF
TGTGCCAGCAGCTTATTTGAGGGGGCAGCTGAAGCTTTCTTT
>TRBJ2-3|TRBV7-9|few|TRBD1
CASSLPRGSGLGTDTQYF
TGTGCCAGCAGCCTCCCCAGGGGGTCCGGTCTAGGCACAGATACGCAGTATTTT
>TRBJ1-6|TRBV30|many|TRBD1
CAWSLTRQGNSPLHF
TGTGCCTGGAGTCTTACGCGACAGGGGAATTCACCCCTCCACTTT
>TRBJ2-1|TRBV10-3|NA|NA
CAISAITDNEQFF
TGTGCCATCAGTGCTATTACCGACAATGAGCAGTTCTTC
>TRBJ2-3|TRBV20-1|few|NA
CSARDPGGTDTQYF
TGCAGTGCTAGAGATCCCGGAGGCACAGATACGCAGTATTTT
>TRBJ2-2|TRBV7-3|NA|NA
CASSLSPTTTGELFF
TGTGCCAGCAGCTTAAGCCCCACTACAACCGGGGAGCTGTTTTTT
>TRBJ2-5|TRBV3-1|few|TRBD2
CASSHLSGNQETQYF
TGTGCCAGCAGCCATCTAAGCGGGAACCAAGAGACCCAGTACTTC
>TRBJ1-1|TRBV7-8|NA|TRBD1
CASSQGDGWNTEAFF
TGTGCCAGCAGCCAGGGGGACGGGTGGAACACTGAAGCTTTCTTT
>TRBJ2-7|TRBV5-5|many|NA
CASTLTAYEQYF
TGTGCCAGCACCCTGACAGCCTACGAGCAGTACTTC
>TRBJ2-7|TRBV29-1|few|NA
CSAHGGYEQYF
TGCAGCGCCCACGGGGGCTACGAGCAGTACTTC
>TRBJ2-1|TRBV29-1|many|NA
CSVAQSGFYNEQFF
TGCAGCGTTGCCCAAAGCGGGTTCTACAATGAGCAGTTCTTC
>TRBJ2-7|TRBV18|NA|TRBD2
CASSPQGLAGGSYEQYF
TGTGCCAGCTCACCACAAGGACTAGCGGGAGGTTCCTACGAGCAGTACTTC
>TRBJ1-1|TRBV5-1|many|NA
CASSPGPSNTEAFF
TGCGCCAGCAGCCCGGGTCCTTCGAACACTGAAGCTTTCTTT
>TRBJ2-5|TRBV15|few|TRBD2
CATSRGLAVETQYF
TGTGCCACCAGCAGGGGACTAGCGGTAGAGACCCAGTACTTC
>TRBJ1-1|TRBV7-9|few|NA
CASSWGDVTEAFF
TGTGCCAGCAGCTGGGGTGATGTCACTGAAGCTTTCTTT
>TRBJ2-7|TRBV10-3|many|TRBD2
CAISGTSGSNYEQYF
TGTGCCATCAGTGGTACTAGCGGGAGCAACTACGAGCAGTACTTC
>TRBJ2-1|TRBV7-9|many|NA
CASSPFLGGYNEQFF
TGTGCCAGCAGCCCATTCCTTGGGGGGTACAATGAGCAGTTCTTC
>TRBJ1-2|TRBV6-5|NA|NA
CASSYEGRGYGYTF
TGTGCCAGCAGTTACGAGGGGAGGGGCTATGGCTACACCTTC
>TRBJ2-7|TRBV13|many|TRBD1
CACPGTAASYEQYF
TGTGCCTGCCCCGGGACAGCAGCTTCCTACGAGCAGTACTTC
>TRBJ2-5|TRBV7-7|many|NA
CASSLAGRQETQYF
TGTGCTAGCAGCTTAGCAGGGAGACAAGAGACCCAGTACTTC
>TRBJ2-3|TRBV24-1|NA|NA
CATSRDRTTDTQYF
TGTGCCACCAGTCGGGACCGAACCACAGATACGCAGTATTTT
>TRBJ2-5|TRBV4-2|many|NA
CASSQEGLGETQYF
TGTGCCAGCAGCCAAGAGGGGCTAGGAGAGACCCAGTACTTC
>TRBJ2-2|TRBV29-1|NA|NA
CSVERQGSLARELFF
TGCAGCGTTGAAAGGCAGGGGTCCCTCGCCCGGGAGCTGTTTTTT
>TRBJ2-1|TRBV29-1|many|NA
CSVVYPRDEQFF
TGCAGCGTTGTATACCCACGGGATGAGCAGTTCTTC
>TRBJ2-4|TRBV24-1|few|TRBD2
CATSDSRGAEDIQYF
TGTGCCACCAGTGATTCGCGGGGGGCGGAGGACATTCAGTACTTC
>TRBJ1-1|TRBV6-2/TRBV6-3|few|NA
CAIQDVREAFF
TGTGCCATCCAAGACGTCAGAGAAGCTTTCTTT
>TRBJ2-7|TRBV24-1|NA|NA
CATSTETYEQYF
TGTGCCACCAGTACAGAAACCTACGAGCAGTACTTC
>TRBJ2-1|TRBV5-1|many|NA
CASSLARAGNEQFF
TGCGCCAGCAGCTTGGCAAGGGCCGGCAATGAGCAGTTCTTC
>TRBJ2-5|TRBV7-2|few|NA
CASSLATGGETQYF
TGTGCCAGCAGCTTAGCTACAGGAGGGGAGACCCAGTACTTC